A single sample gave rise to the 20 T cell receptor beta chains below, sequenced in a study of blood T cell repertoires in COVID-19. Sequencing was performed with immunoSEQ multiplex PCR; in TCRdb, only in-frame clones are kept and a portion is missing. The sample contains 200,000 to 250,000 clones, around 83% of which appear only once. The source material was peripheral blood. Receptors were obtained from a woman aged 45-59 years with acute or convalescent COVID-19.

The chain combines TRBV6-5 with TRBJ1-1, with 7 bases that match TRBD1. The J segment lost 2 bases and the V segment lost 6 bases, leaving 3 bases of the junction unmatched. Germline CDR1 and CDR2: MNHEY and SVGAGI. CDR3 size: 13 residues. The CDR3 loop reads CASRGQSNTEAFF. DNA for the CDR3: TGTGCCAGCAGGGGACAGAGTAACACTGAAGCTTTCTTT.

This clone was observed a single time. The chain uses TRBV12-3 or TRBV12-4 and TRBJ2-5, with 8 bases fitting TRBD1. After removal of 6 bases from V and 7 bases from J, the junction contained 7 bases not matched to a gene. The CDR3 is 13 residues long. CDR3 coding DNA: TGTGCCAGCAGCGACAGGGGAGATGGGACCCAGTACTTC. The encoded protein is CASSDRGDGTQYF.

The rearrangement links TRBV5-4 to TRBJ2-2; no definite D call. The germline gives CDR1 SGHNT, CDR2 YYREEE (reference sequence). The CDR3 runs to 13 residues. Trimming shortened V by 2 bases and J by 5 bases, and 7 bases separated the two germline ends. The CDR3 DNA follows: TGTGCCAGCAGCTTAGAGAGGACCGGGGAGCTGTTTTTT. It translates to CASSLERTGELFF.

This clone has just a few counts. The gene calls are TRBV19 and TRBJ1-2; 10 nucleotides align to TRBD1. Germline CDR1 and CDR2: LNHDA and SQIVND (reference sequence). The CDR3 length is 13 residues. Germline trimming cut 6 bases from V and 4 bases from J; bases unmatched to any gene: 2. The CDR3 nucleotides are TGTGCCAGTAGGACAGGGGGCGTCTATGGCTACACCTTC. This codes for CASRTGGVYGYTF.

The chain carries TRBV28 and TRBJ1-5; the match to TRBD1 covers 9 bases. With V trimmed by 4 bases and J by 4 bases, 5 bases remained unmatched. Germline CDR1 and CDR2: MDHEN and SYDVKM. The CDR3 sequence is 15 residues long. DNA of the CDR3: TGTGCCAGCAGTTCGGGACAGGGTGGTAATCAGCCCCAGCATTTT. Amino acid sequence: CASSSGQGGNQPQHF.

The chain joins TRBV21-1 to TRBJ2-3; the table calls TRBD1, which could not be checked here. TRBV21-1 is flagged as a pseudogene. The length of the CDR3 is 15 residues. The CDR3 sequence: CASSKDGRSTDTQYF. The CDR3 nucleotides read TGTGCCAGCAGCAAAGATGGCAGGAGCACAGATACGCAGTATTTT.

The chain links TRBV21-1 to TRBJ1-5; the table's D call TRBD1 went unverified against the DNA. TRBV21-1 is annotated as a pseudogene. The CDR3 length is 14 residues. The CDR3 reads CASSNLQCDQPQHF. DNA of the CDR3: TGTGCCAGCAGCAATTTACAGTGTGATCAGCCCCAGCATTTT.

The V gene is TRBV5-1, the J gene TRBJ2-2; no reliable D call. This CDR3 is built from 14 residues. Per the germline V gene, CDR1 is SGHRS and CDR2 is YFSETQ. V lost 0 bases and J lost 3, with 6 bases in between. The CDR3 nucleotides are TGCGCCAGCAGCTTGGAACTGGACACCGGGGAGCTGTTTTTT. This encodes CASSLELDTGELFF.

This clone appeared a few times. V is TRBV5-1 and J is TRBJ2-1; 7 bases are a match to TRBD2. Germline-derived CDR1 and CDR2 are SGHRS and YFSETQ. The CDR3 runs 15 residues. J was trimmed by 6 bases and V by 3 bases; bases with no gene match: 9. The CDR3 protein is CASSSGGRAPNEQFF. The CDR3, as DNA: TGCGCCAGCAGCTCCGGCGGGAGAGCTCCCAATGAGCAGTTCTTC.

By sample fraction, this clone is medium-sized. The chain has TRBV7-3 and TRBJ1-2; D call uncertain. V gave up 3 bases and J gave up 4 bases, with 9 bases separating them. CDR3 size: 13 residues. Germline loops: CDR1 SGHTA, CDR2 FQGTGA. The DNA for the CDR3 is TGTGCCAGCAGCTTGGACTTCTTCTATGGCTACACCTTC. This codes for CASSLDFFYGYTF.

The chain joins TRBV19 to TRBJ1-1; D is uncertain. V was shortened by 3 bases and J by 1 base, with 9 bases between the two germline ends. From germline, CDR1 is LNHDA and CDR2 SQIVND (reference sequence). The CDR3 is 14 residues long. CDR3 DNA: TGTGCCAGTAGTATCGCAGTTTCGAACACTGAAGCTTTCTTT. Protein sequence: CASSIAVSNTEAFF. The complete variable domain, with remaining parts taken from reference TRBV19 and TRBJ1-1, reads DGGITQSPKYLFRKEGQNVTLSCEQNLNHDAMYWYRQDPGQGLRLIYYSQIVNDFQKGDIAEGYSVSREKKESFPLTVTSAQKNPTAFYLCASSIAVSNTEAFFGQGTRLTVV.

This rearrangement joins TRBV11-2 to TRBJ1-6; TRBD1 agrees at 7 bases. Trimming at V came to 0 bases and at J to 10 bases, leaving 3 bases not matched to a gene. This CDR3 has 14 residues. Germline assignment: CDR1 SGHAT and CDR2 FQNNGV. This chain's CDR3 is CASSLEQGSSPLHF. The CDR3 DNA is TGTGCCAGCAGCTTAGAACAGGGGAGCTCACCCCTCCACTTT.

This chain uses TRBV7-2 with TRBJ2-3, with 9 bases that match TRBD2. CDR1 and CDR2 (germline): SGHTA, FQGNSA. The CDR3 covers 16 residues. J was trimmed by 4 bases and V by 1 base; bases with no gene match: 6. This CDR3 reads CASSLGPSGAADTQYF. In nucleotides, the CDR3 is TGTGCCAGCAGCTTAGGCCCTAGCGGGGCGGCAGATACGCAGTATTTT.

This clone was counted a single time. The chain combines TRBV10-2 with TRBJ2-3; perhaps TRBD1 as D (6 bases). The germline gives CDR1 WSHSY, CDR2 SAAADI. The CDR3 is made up of 12 amino acids. V lost 5 bases and J 8 bases, leaving 11 bases between the germline ends. The DNA of the CDR3 is TGCGCCAGCAGTCAACAGGGAGCTACGCAGTATTTT. It codes for CASSQQGATQYF.

The count of this clone is one. The V gene is TRBV20-1, the J gene TRBJ1-1; possible D gene TRBD1, 5 bases. Trimming shortened V by 3 bases and J by 4 bases, and 18 bases separated the two germline ends. The CDR3 runs 15 residues. CDR1 and CDR2 (germline): DFQATT, SNEGSKA (reference sequence). The CDR3 here is CSASFGGKGGTEAFF. The CDR3 bases are TGCAGTGCTAGTTTTGGGGGGAAAGGAGGCACTGAAGCTTTCTTT.

This clone came up once. The rearrangement uses TRBV28 and TRBJ1-2; D ambiguous. Germline assignment: CDR1 MDHEN and CDR2 SYDVKM. This CDR3 contains 16 residues. Trimming cost V 3 bases and J 0 bases, with 14 bases left between them. The CDR3 DNA reads TGTGCCAGCAGTTTTAATGCTATGAAAGCTAACTATGGCTACACCTTC. This translates into CASSFNAMKANYGYTF.

J is TRBJ2-7 and V is TRBV28; 10 bases map to TRBD2. The CDR3 extends over 13 amino acids. CDR1 is MDHEN, CDR2 SYDVKM, per germline. In DNA, the CDR3 is TGTGCTACGAGAAAAGCGGGAGGGCTGGGGGAGTACTTC. Translating it yields CATRKAGGLGEYF.

The V gene is TRBV24-1, the J gene TRBJ1-1; perhaps TRBD1 as D (5 bases). Germline V gene sequence: CDR1 KGHDR, CDR2 SFDVKD. The CDR3 loop spans 12 amino acids. The V end was cut by 4 bases, the J end by 3 bases, with 5 bases between. This chain's CDR3 is CATSEGDTEAFF. DNA of the CDR3: TGTGCCACCAGTGAAGGGGACACTGAAGCTTTCTTT.

V gene TRBV7-9 combines with J gene TRBJ2-3; D may be TRBD2 (5 bases). Germline CDR1 is SEHNR and CDR2 is FQNEAQ (reference sequence). Trimming pared 1 base from V and 5 bases from J, leaving 10 bases between. There are 14 residues in the CDR3. As DNA, the CDR3 is TGTGCCAGCAGCTTAGTTTCGGGAAAAGATACGCAGTATTTT. Translation gives CASSLVSGKDTQYF.

The chain combines TRBV10-3 with TRBJ1-5, with D uncertain. Trimming stripped 10 bases from V and 1 base from J, with 14 bases between. The V gene's germline CDR1 is ENHRY and CDR2 SYGVKD. The CDR3 sequence is 14 residues long. The CDR3 region has the DNA TGTGCCACCTCCCCCGACTTGAGCAATCAGCCCCAGCATTTT. It is translated as CATSPDLSNQPQHF.